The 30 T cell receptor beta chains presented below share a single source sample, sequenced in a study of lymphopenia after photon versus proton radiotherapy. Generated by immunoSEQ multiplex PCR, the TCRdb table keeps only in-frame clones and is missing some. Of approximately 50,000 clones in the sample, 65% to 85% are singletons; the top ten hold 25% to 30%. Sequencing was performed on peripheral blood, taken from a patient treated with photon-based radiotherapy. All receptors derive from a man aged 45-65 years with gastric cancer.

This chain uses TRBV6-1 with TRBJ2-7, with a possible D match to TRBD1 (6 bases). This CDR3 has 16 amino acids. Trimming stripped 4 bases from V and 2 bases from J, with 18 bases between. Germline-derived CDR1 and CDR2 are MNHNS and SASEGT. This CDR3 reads CASSGWDRDTTYEQYF. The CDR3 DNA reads TGTGCCAGCAGTGGCTGGGACCGGGACACGACCTACGAGCAGTACTTC.

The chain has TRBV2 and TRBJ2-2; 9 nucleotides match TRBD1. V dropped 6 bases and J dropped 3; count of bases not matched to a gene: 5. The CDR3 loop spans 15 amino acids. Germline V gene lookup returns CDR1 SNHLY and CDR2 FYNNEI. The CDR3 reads CASRKDRGYTGELFF. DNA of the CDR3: TGTGCCAGCAGGAAGGACAGGGGTTACACCGGGGAGCTGTTTTTT.

The CDR3 DNA reads as TGTGCCTGGAGTGGGACTAGCGGGAGGAGAGGGGAGACCCAGTACTTC. This encodes CAWSGTSGRRGETQYF. The J gene is TRBJ2-5, the V gene TRBV30; 14 nucleotides match TRBD2. The CDR3 spans 16 residues. Per germline, CDR1 GTSNPN and CDR2 SVGIG (reference sequence). With V trimmed by 1 base and J by 5 bases, 6 bases remained unmatched.

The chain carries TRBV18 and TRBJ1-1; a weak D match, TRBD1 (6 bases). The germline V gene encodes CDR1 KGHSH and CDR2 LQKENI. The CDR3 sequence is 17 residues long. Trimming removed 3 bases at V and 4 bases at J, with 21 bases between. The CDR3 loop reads CASSPVDLNRVSTEAFF. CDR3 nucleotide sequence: TGTGCCAGCTCACCCGTTGATTTAAACAGGGTGAGCACTGAAGCTTTCTTT. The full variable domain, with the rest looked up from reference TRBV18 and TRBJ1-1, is NAGVMQNPRHLVRRRGQEARLRCSPMKGHSHVYWYRQLPEEGLKFMVYLQKENIIDESGMPKERFSAEFPKEGPSILRIQQVVRGDSAAYFCASSPVDLNRVSTEAFFGQGTRLTVV.

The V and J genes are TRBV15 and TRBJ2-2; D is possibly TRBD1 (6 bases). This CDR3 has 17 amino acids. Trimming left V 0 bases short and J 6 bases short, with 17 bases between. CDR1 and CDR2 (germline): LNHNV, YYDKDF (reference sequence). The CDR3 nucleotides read TGTGCCACCAGCAGAGAGTTTGCTATCGAGGGGGCCGGGGAGCTGTTTTTT. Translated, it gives CATSREFAIEGAGELFF.

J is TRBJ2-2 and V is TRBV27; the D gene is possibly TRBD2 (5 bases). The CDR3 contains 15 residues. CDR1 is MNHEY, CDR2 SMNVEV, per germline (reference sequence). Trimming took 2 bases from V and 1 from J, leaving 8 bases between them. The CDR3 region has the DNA TGTGCCAGCAGTTTAGGCGGGCTGAACACCGGGGAGCTGTTTTTT. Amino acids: CASSLGGLNTGELFF.

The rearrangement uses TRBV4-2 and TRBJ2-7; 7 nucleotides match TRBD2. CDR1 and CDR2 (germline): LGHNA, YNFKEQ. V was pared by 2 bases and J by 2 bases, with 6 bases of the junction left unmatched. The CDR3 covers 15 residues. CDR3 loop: CASSQIAGDTYEQYF. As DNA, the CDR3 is TGTGCCAGCAGCCAAATAGCGGGCGATACCTACGAGCAGTACTTC.

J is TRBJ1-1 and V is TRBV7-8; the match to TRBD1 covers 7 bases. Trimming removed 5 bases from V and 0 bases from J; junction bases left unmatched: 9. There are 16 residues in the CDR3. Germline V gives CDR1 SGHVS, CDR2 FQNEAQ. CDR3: CASSPRTGFMNTEAFF. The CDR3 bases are TGTGCCAGCAGCCCTCGGACAGGCTTCATGAACACTGAAGCTTTCTTT.

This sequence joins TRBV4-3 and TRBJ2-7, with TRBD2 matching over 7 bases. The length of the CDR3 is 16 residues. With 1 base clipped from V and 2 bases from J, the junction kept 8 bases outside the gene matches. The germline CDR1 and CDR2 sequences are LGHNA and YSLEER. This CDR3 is CASSQGGGDRAYEQYF. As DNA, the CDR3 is TGCGCCAGCAGCCAAGGGGGGGGAGACAGAGCCTACGAGCAGTACTTC.

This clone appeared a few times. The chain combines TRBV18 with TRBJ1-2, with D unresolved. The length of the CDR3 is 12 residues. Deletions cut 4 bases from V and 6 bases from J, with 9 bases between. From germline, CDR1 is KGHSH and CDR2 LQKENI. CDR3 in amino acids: CASSLGMDGYTF. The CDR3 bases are TGTGCCAGCTCACTGGGGATGGATGGCTACACCTTC.

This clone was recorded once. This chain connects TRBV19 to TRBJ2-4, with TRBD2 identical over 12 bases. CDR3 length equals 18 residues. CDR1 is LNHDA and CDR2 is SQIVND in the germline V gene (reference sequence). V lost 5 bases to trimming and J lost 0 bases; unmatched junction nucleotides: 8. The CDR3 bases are TGTGCCAGTAGTGCCTTACTAGCGGGAGGACTAGCCAAAAACATTCAGTACTTC. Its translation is CASSALLAGGLAKNIQYF.

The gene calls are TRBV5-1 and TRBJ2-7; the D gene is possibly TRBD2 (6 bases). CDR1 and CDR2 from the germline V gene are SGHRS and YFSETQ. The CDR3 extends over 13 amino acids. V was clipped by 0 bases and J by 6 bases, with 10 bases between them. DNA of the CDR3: TGCGCCAGCAGCTTGGCTATGGGAGGCGAGCAGTACTTC. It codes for CASSLAMGGEQYF.

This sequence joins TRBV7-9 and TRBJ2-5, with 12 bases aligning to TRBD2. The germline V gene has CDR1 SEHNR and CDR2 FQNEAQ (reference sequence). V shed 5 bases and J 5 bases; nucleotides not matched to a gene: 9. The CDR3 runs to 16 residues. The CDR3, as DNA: TGTGCCAGCAGCCCTGGGACTAGCGGGTGGGCTGAGACCCAGTACTTC. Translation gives CASSPGTSGWAETQYF.

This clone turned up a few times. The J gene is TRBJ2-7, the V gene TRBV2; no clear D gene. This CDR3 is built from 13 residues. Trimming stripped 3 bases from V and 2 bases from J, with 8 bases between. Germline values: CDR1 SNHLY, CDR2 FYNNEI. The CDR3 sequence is CASSDSTPYEQYF. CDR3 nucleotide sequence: TGTGCCAGCAGTGACTCGACCCCCTACGAGCAGTACTTC.

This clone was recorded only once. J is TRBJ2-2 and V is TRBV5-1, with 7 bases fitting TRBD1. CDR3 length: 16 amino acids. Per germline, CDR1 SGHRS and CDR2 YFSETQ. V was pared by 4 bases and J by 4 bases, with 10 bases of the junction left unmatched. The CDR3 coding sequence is TGCGCCAGCAGCAGACAAGGGGGCGCGAGCACCGGGGAGCTGTTTTTT. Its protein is CASSRQGGASTGELFF.

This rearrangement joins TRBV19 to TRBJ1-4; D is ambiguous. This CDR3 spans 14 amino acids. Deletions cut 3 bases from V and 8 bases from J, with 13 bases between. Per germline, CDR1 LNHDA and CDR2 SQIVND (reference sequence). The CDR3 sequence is CASSIQVGREKLFF. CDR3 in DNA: TGTGCCAGTAGTATCCAGGTCGGGCGGGAAAAACTGTTTTTT.

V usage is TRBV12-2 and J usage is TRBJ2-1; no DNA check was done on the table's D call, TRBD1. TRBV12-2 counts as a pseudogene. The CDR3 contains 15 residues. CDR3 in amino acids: CASRLAHRGGNEQFF. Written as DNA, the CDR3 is TGTGCAAGTCGCTTAGCCCACAGGGGGGGAAATGAGCAGTTCTTC.

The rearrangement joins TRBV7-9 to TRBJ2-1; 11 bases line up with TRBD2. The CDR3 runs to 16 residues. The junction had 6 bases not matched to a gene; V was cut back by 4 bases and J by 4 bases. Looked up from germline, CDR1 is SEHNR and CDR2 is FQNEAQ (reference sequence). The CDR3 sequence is CASSSTGLAAYNEQFF. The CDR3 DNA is TGTGCCAGCAGCTCCACGGGACTAGCGGCTTACAATGAGCAGTTCTTC.

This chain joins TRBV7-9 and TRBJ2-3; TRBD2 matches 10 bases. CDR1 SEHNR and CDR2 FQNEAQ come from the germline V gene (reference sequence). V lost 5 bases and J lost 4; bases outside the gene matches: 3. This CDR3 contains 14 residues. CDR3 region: CASSLSGRSDTQYF. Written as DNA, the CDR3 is TGTGCCAGCAGCCTTAGCGGGAGGTCAGATACGCAGTATTTT.

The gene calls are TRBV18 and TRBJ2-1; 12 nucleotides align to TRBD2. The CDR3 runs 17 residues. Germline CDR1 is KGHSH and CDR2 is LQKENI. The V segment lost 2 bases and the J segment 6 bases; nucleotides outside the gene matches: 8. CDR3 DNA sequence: TGTGCCAGCTCACCATATTTGACTAGCGGGAGTTTCAATGAGCAGTTCTTC. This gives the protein CASSPYLTSGSFNEQFF.

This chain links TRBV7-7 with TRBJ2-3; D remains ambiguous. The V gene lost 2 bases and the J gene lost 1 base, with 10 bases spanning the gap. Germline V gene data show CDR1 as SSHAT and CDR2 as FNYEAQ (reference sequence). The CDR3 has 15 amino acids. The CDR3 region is CASSLRRMGTDTQYF. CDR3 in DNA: TGTGCCAGCAGCTTACGGCGGATGGGCACAGATACGCAGTATTTT.

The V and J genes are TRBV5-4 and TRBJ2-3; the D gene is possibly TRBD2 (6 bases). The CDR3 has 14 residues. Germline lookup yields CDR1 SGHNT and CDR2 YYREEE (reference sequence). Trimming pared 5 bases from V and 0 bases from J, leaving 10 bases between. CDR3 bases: TGTGCCAGCAGTTCCGGGACTAGCACAGATACGCAGTATTTT. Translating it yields CASSSGTSTDTQYF.

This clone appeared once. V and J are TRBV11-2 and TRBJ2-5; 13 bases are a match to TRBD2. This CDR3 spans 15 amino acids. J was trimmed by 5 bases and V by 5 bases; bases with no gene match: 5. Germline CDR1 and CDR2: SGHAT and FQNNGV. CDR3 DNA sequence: TGTGCCAGCAGCGGACTAGCGGGAGTTGTCGAGACCCAGTACTTC. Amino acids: CASSGLAGVVETQYF.

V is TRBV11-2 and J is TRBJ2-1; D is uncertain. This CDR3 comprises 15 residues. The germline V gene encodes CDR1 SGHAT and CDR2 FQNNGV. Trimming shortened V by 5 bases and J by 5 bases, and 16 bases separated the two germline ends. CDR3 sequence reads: CASSPHKVSDNEQFF. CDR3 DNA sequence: TGTGCCAGCAGCCCCCATAAGGTCTCAGACAATGAGCAGTTCTTC.

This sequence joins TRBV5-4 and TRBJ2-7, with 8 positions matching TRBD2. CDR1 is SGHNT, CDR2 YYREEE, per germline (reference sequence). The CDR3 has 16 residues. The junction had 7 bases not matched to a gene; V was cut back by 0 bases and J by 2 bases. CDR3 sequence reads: CASSLATGGVAYEQYF. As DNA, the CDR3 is TGTGCCAGCAGCTTGGCCACGGGGGGGGTGGCCTACGAGCAGTACTTC.

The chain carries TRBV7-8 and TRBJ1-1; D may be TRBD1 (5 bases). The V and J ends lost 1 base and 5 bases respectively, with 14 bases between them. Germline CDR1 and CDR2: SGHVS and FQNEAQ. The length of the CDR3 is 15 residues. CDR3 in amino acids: CASSLGGGTRTEAFF. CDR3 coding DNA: TGTGCCAGCAGCTTAGGGGGTGGGACCAGGACTGAAGCTTTCTTT.

This CDR3 reads CASSAGTSGGYEQYF. CDR3 sequence (DNA): TGTGCCAGCAGCGCCGGGACTAGCGGAGGCTACGAGCAGTACTTC. V is TRBV7-9 and J is TRBJ2-7, with TRBD2 matching 11 bases. The germline gives CDR1 SEHNR, CDR2 FQNEAQ (reference sequence). J lost 3 bases, V lost 5 bases, and 6 bases had no gene match. The CDR3 runs to 15 residues.

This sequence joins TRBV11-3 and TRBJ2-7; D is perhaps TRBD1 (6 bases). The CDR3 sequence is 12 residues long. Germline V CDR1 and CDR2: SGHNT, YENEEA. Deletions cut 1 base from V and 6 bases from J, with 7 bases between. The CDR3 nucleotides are TGTGCCAGCAGCTTAGGCAGGGGCGAGCAGTACTTC. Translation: CASSLGRGEQYF.

The CDR3 coding sequence is TGCAGCGTCGAGGGCGCGTCCGAATCGGCCAATGAGCAGTTCTTC. It encodes CSVEGASESANEQFF. The chain recombines TRBV29-1 with TRBJ2-1; the D gene is possibly TRBD2 (5 bases). Germline assignment: CDR1 SQVTM and CDR2 ANQGSEA. This CDR3 region has 15 residues. V lost 6 bases to trimming and J lost 6 bases, with 21 bases between them.

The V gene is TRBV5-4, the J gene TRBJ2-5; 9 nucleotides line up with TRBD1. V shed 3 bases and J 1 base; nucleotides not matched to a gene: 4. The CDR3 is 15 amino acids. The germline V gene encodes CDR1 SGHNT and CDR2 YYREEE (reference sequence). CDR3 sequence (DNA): TGTGCCAGCAGCTCCGGGACAGGGACCCAAGAGACCCAGTACTTC. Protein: CASSSGTGTQETQYF.